Following are 16 T cell receptor beta chains from one sample sequenced in a study of metastatic and nonmetastatic thyroid tumors (dated by TCRdb to the early 2020s). None of the patients had been given any treatment before thyroid surgery. Library generation was performed with PCR. Data came from an Illumina HiSeq 4000. In TCRdb, the public reads were trimmed at Q25 with fastp and aligned with MiXCR, with productive beta chains retained. The sample table lists 45,000 to 55,000 clones, under 25% of them with a count of one. The top ten clones comprise 3% to 3.5% of the sample. Sequences were obtained from blood. These receptors all come from a male donor with papillary thyroid cancer or a benign thyroid nodule (not recorded which). Some clones in this sample may be carry-over from other donors' samples.

This clone was seen at least ten times. This rearrangement joins TRBV18 to TRBJ1-2; maybe TRBD1 (6 bases). This CDR3 is 14 amino acids long. V was pared by 4 bases and J by 5 bases, with 14 bases between. Germline V gene sequence: CDR1 KGHSH, CDR2 LQKENI. CDR3 nucleotide sequence: TGTGCCAGCTCACAATCGGACAGTGGGTATGGCTACACCTTC. The encoded protein is CASSQSDSGYGYTF. The full variable domain, rest sourced from reference TRBV18 and TRBJ1-2, is NAGVMQNPRHLVRRRGQEARLRCSPMKGHSHVYWYRQLPEEGLKFMVYLQKENIIDESGMPKERFSAEFPKEGPSILRIQQVVRGDSAAYFCASSQSDSGYGYTFGSGTRLTVV.

The chain has TRBV11-2 and TRBJ2-7, with 11 bases that match TRBD2. The V segment lost 1 base and the J segment 4 bases; nucleotides outside the gene matches: 6. The CDR3 covers 16 residues. Germline loops: CDR1 SGHAT, CDR2 FQNNGV. This CDR3 reads CASSLGGSGRAYEQYF. The CDR3, as DNA: TGTGCCAGCAGCTTAGGGGGTAGCGGGAGGGCATACGAGCAGTACTTC.

The V and J genes are TRBV6-1 and TRBJ2-5; no clear D gene. This CDR3 has 12 amino acids. V dropped 4 bases and J dropped 5 bases, with 8 bases sitting between them. Germline V gene sequence: CDR1 MNHNS, CDR2 SASEGT. CDR3 region: CASSAVLETQYF. The DNA of the CDR3 is TGTGCCAGCAGTGCCGTATTGGAGACCCAGTACTTC.

This chain joins TRBV24-1 and TRBJ2-1; D possibly corresponds to TRBD2 (7 bases). V dropped 4 bases and J dropped 6 bases, with 18 bases sitting between them. Looked up from germline, CDR1 is KGHDR and CDR2 is SFDVKD. The CDR3 extends over 16 amino acids. CDR3 coding DNA: TGTGCCACCAGTGACCGGGGGGCAGGGAATCTCAATGAGCAGTTCTTC. Amino acids: CATSDRGAGNLNEQFF.

Only a few counts were recorded for this clone. V usage is TRBV28 and J usage is TRBJ1-6; D call uncertain. The V end lost 3 bases, the J end lost 8 bases, and 11 bases lay between the germline ends. From germline, CDR1 is MDHEN and CDR2 SYDVKM. The CDR3 is 14 amino acids. This chain's CDR3 is CASSLRGAYSPLHF. CDR3 sequence (DNA): TGTGCCAGCAGTTTGCGGGGTGCTTATTCACCCCTCCACTTT.

This clone appeared a few times. An end of the junction does not agree with germline; a read error may underlie this. This chain links TRBV27 with TRBJ2-3; D is unresolved. The CDR3 is 13 residues long. CDR1 and CDR2 (germline): MNHEY, SMNVEV (reference sequence). CDR3 in amino acids: CASSLSCADTQYF. As DNA, the CDR3 is TGTGCCAGCAGTTTGTCCTGCGCAGACACGCAGTATTTT.

This clone was seen at least ten times. The V and J genes are TRBV9 and TRBJ1-1; weak D call: TRBD1 (5 bases). This CDR3 spans 14 amino acids. Between the trimmed V and J ends, which lost 4 bases and 1 base, there was a span of 11 bases. Germline lookup yields CDR1 SGDLS and CDR2 YYNGEE. The CDR3 here is CASSPNDRNTEAFF. CDR3 nucleotide sequence: TGTGCCAGCAGCCCTAATGACAGGAACACTGAAGCTTTCTTT. The variable domain in full, completed from reference TRBV9 and TRBJ1-1, reads DSGVTQTPKHLITATGQRVTLRCSPRSGDLSVYWYQQSLDQGLQFLIQYYNGEERAKGNILERFSAQQFPDLHSELNLSSLELGDSALYFCASSPNDRNTEAFFGQGTRLTVV.

This CDR3 reads CARGQLSYEQYV. The CDR3 DNA follows: TGTGCCAGAGGACAGTTATCCTACGAGCAGTACGTC. The chain uses TRBV6-1 and TRBJ2-7, with D perhaps matching TRBD1 (6 bases). This CDR3 has 12 residues. V gave up 9 bases and J gave up 1 base, with 10 bases separating them. CDR1 and CDR2 (germline): MNHNS, SASEGT.

The rearrangement links TRBV6-1 to TRBJ2-5; D may match TRBD1 or TRBD2 (5 bases each). V lost 7 bases to trimming and J lost 9 bases, with 24 bases between them. This CDR3 contains 15 residues. Germline CDR1 is MNHNS and CDR2 is SASEGT. CDR3 sequence: CASTNPGTAQLAQYF. CDR3 DNA sequence: TGTGCCAGCACTAATCCCGGGACGGCCCAGTTGGCCCAGTACTTC.

CDR3 nucleotide sequence: TGTGCCACCGACAGGGATCTTGGTTCACCCCTCCACTTT. It codes for CATDRDLGSPLHF. The V and J genes are TRBV28 and TRBJ1-6; 7 nucleotides match TRBD1. CDR3 size: 13 residues. The germline V gene encodes CDR1 MDHEN and CDR2 SYDVKM. V shed 10 bases, J shed 9 bases, and the junction held 9 bases outside the gene matches.

This sequence joins TRBV7-2 and TRBJ2-2; 8 nucleotides agree with TRBD2. V lost 6 bases to trimming and J lost 6 bases; unmatched junction nucleotides: 3. Per the germline V gene, CDR1 is SGHTA and CDR2 is FQGNSA. This CDR3 is built from 13 residues. The CDR3 DNA reads TGTGCCAGCAGTCCGGGGGGGGCCGGGGAGCTGTTTTTT. Encoded protein: CASSPGGAGELFF.

The sample holds many counts of this clone. The chain has TRBV28 and TRBJ2-7; D ambiguous. The CDR3 length is 13 residues. CDR1 is MDHEN, CDR2 SYDVKM, per germline. V shed 3 bases and J shed 3 bases, with 9 bases lying between them. For the CDR3, the DNA is TGTGCCAGCAGTTTCAGGAGCAACTACGAGCAGTACTTC. Protein: CASSFRSNYEQYF. Drawing the rest from reference TRBV28 and TRBJ2-7, the complete variable domain is DVKVTQSSRYLVKRTGEKVFLECVQDMDHENMFWYRQDPGLGLRLIYFSYDVKMKEKGDIPEGYSVSREKKERFSLILESASTNQTSMYLCASSFRSNYEQYFGPGTRLTVT.

This clone occurred many times. The V gene is TRBV4-1, the J gene TRBJ2-4; TRBD2 matches 8 bases. Per the germline V gene, CDR1 is MGHRA and CDR2 is YSYEKL. CDR3 length: 17 residues. The J segment lost 2 bases and the V segment lost 1 base, leaving 7 bases of the junction unmatched. CDR3 loop: CASSQVAGPSTKNIQYF. CDR3 DNA: TGCGCCAGCAGCCAAGTAGCGGGGCCCTCGACCAAAAACATTCAGTACTTC.

This clone occurred a few times. This CDR3 is CASSPRGLARETQYF. The CDR3 nucleotides read TGTGCCAGCAGCCCACGGGGACTAGCTAGGGAGACCCAGTACTTC. The chain employs TRBV5-8 and TRBJ2-5, with 9 nucleotides matching TRBD2. Germline V gene sequence: CDR1 SGHTS, CDR2 YDEGEE. V shed 4 bases, J shed 5 bases, and the junction held 9 bases outside the gene matches. This CDR3 comprises 15 residues.

This clone turned up a few times. The chain combines TRBV25-1 with TRBJ1-1; TRBD1 is a possible D gene (5 bases). Germline CDR1 is MGHDK and CDR2 is SYGVNS. The CDR3 extends over 13 amino acids. Trimming pared 8 bases from V and 5 bases from J, leaving 15 bases between. The CDR3 here is CASGTPQGTEAFF. The CDR3 DNA reads as TGTGCCAGCGGAACACCCCAGGGAACTGAAGCTTTCTTT.

In its sample, this clone was seen many times. V gene TRBV5-1 combines with J gene TRBJ2-7; D is uncertain. CDR1 and CDR2 (germline): SGHRS, YFSETQ. This CDR3 is built from 14 residues. V dropped 1 base and J dropped 2 bases, with 10 bases sitting between them. CDR3: CASSLPGLTYEQYF. For the CDR3, the DNA is TGCGCCAGCAGCTTGCCGGGCTTAACCTACGAGCAGTACTTC. The full variable domain, rest sourced from reference TRBV5-1 and TRBJ2-7, is KAGVTQTPRYLIKTRGQQVTLSCSPISGHRSVSWYQQTPGQGLQFLFEYFSETQRNKGNFPGRFSGRQFSNSRSEMNVSTLELGDSALYLCASSLPGLTYEQYFGPGTRLTVT.